These 4 T cell receptor beta chains came from one sample sequenced in a study of molecular identifiers for immune sequencing clone quantification. One entry per CDR3 protein, called by TCRdb with MiXCR from the PCR reads. This sample has roughly 630,000 distinct CDR3 sequences, with about 25% found just once. Source material: naive CD8+ T cells from blood, with Jurkat cell RNA spiked in. Subset reported: FACS-sorted CD8+CD4-CCR7+CD45RA+ naive T cells. The receptors shown here come from a human donor in good health. Some libraries in this study had Jurkat cell RNA spiked in.

This clonotype was recorded at least ten times. The J gene is TRBJ1-6, the V gene TRBV2; D unresolved. The CDR3 consists of 16 residues. The ends were cut back, 3 bases at V and 0 bases at J, with 9 bases in the middle. CDR1 and CDR2 from the germline V gene are SNHLY and FYNNEI. The CDR3 DNA reads TGTGCCAGCAGTGACGCCGAAAGCTCCTATAATTCACCCCTCCACTTT. It yields the protein CASSDAESSYNSPLHF.

On this clonotype itself: A read error may explain this, as a much larger clone is one base away. The chain employs TRBV12-3 or TRBV12-4 and TRBJ2-4, with 7 bases fitting TRBD1. The CDR3 is made up of 17 amino acids. The CDR3, as DNA: TGTGCCAGCGGTTTAGCCAGGGGGACAACAGCCAAAAACATTCAGTACTTC. Translating it yields CASGLARGTTAKNIQYF.

V usage is TRBV19 and J usage is TRBJ2-7, with D maybe TRBD2 (7 bases). This CDR3 comprises 12 residues. Germline V gene lookup returns CDR1 LNHDA and CDR2 SQIVND (reference sequence). CDR3 residues: CDSNTGRDEQYF. In nucleotides, the CDR3 is TGTGACAGCAATACAGGGAGGGACGAGCAGTACTTC.

The rearrangement joins TRBV7-6 to TRBJ2-3; 9 bases line up with TRBD1. The CDR3 totals 15 residues. The ends lost 4 bases at V and 3 bases at J; junction bases unmatched: 5. Germline values: CDR1 SGHVS, CDR2 FNYEAQ. This chain's CDR3 is CASSSGQGWTDTQYF. CDR3 nucleotide sequence: TGTGCCAGCAGCTCTGGACAGGGGTGGACAGATACGCAGTATTTT.